This TCR beta chain emerged from a study of T-cell reconstitution after alpha-beta-depleted transplantation in children. Trimming removed 4 bases at V and 2 bases at J, with 10 bases between. This CDR3 region has 14 residues. CDR1 is SGHNT and CDR2 is YYREEE in the germline V gene (reference sequence). The TCRbeta library was prepared with unique molecular identifiers. TCRdb ran MiXCR on the PCR reads and lists one entry per CDR3 protein. Among approximately 650,000 distinct CDR3 sequences listed, about 12% were seen once. The sample holds a few counts of this clonotype. This sequence originates from a girl aged 2 to 10 with congenital amegakaryocytic thrombocytopenia, due to receive a stem cell transplant. This sequence joins TRBV5-4 and TRBJ1-5; D possibly corresponds to TRBD1 (6 bases). The sample here was PBMCs, taken before TCRalphabeta/CD19-depleted stem cell transplant. The CDR3 coding sequence is TGTGCCAGCAGCGTGGGGGGCGGCAATCAGCCCCAGCATTTT. This codes for CASSVGGGNQPQHF.